The clone carrying this T cell receptor beta chain was detected a few times. This specimen belongs to a study of T-cell reconstitution after alpha-beta-depleted transplantation in children. Per the germline V gene, CDR1 is SGHTA and CDR2 is FQGNSA. There are 17 residues in the CDR3. The V end was cut by 0 bases, the J end by 1 base, with 12 bases between. For TCRbeta, the library was prepared with unique molecular identifiers. A single record per CDR3 protein comes from TCRdb applying MiXCR to the PCR reads. The sample yields hundreds of thousands of distinct CDR3 sequences, roughly 17% seen once. The chain uses TRBV7-2 and TRBJ2-2, with D perhaps matching TRBD2 (7 bases). This TCR came from a human donor who donated a stem cell graft to a child with acute myeloid leukemia. Sequenced material: PBMCs from the stem cell graft donor, taken from the stem cell graft. As DNA, the CDR3 is TGTGCCAGCAGCTTAGCAGCCGGGGGGCTGAACACCGGGGAGCTGTTTTTT. It is translated as CASSLAAGGLNTGELFF. Supplemented by reference TRBV7-2 and TRBJ2-2, the full variable domain reads GAGVSQSPSNKVTEKGKDVELRCDPISGHTALYWYRQSLGQGLEFLIYFQGNSAPDKSGLPSDRFSAERTGGSVSTLTIQRTQQEDSAVYLCASSLAAGGLNTGELFFGEGSRLTVL.